The 24 T cell receptor beta chains reported below all come from one sample, sequenced in a study of regulatory T cells in long-lasting Graves disease. The time point is: newly diagnosed GD, antithyroid drugs for less than 3 months. Following extraction of RNA from PBMCs, that RNA was used to make the TCR library. Sequencing libraries for TCR beta were prepared with iRepertoire HTBI primers and Arm-PCR of CDR3 regions. TCRdb itself ran the multiplex PCR reads through MiXCR, one entry per CDR3 protein. This repertoire shows under 300,000 distinct CDR3 sequences, 20% to 25% found once; its top ten account for approximately 13%. Sample: peripheral blood mononuclear cells (PBMCs), taken at new diagnosis, from a patient treated with antithyroid drugs. The receptors come from a female donor with Graves disease.

This clonotype was seen many times. The chain combines TRBV7-2 with TRBJ1-6; D is undetermined. The CDR3 has 16 amino acids. Germline lookup yields CDR1 SGHTA and CDR2 FQGNSA. The V gene lost 1 base and the J gene lost 8 bases, with 15 bases spanning the gap. CDR3 amino acids: CASSLVYSSGDSPLHF. The CDR3 coding sequence is TGTGCCAGCAGCTTAGTGTATTCAAGTGGTGATTCACCCCTCCACTTT.

This clonotype was seen at least ten times. The chain carries TRBV29-1 and TRBJ2-3; 11 nucleotides line up with TRBD2. The CDR3 length is 15 residues. Germline V gene data show CDR1 as SQVTM and CDR2 as ANQGSEA. The J segment lost 2 bases and the V segment lost 6 bases, leaving 7 bases of the junction unmatched. CDR3 nucleotides: TGCAGCGTAACCGGGACTAGCGGCCCCACAGATACGCAGTATTTT. Encoded protein: CSVTGTSGPTDTQYF.

Note on this clonotype: An end of the junction differs from the germline gene, which may be a read error. The V gene is TRBV7-9, the J gene TRBJ2-4; 12 bases are shared with TRBD2. Germline-derived CDR1 and CDR2 are SEHNR and FQNEAQ (reference sequence). The CDR3 consists of 13 residues. This CDR3 reads CASSSRTSGVTDF. The CDR3, as DNA: TGTGCCAGCAGCTCACGGACTAGCGGGGTGACGGACTTC. The full variable domain, with the rest looked up from reference TRBV7-9 and TRBJ2-4, is DTGVSQNPRHKITKRGQNVTFRCDPISEHNRLYWYRQTLGQGPEFLTYFQNEAQLEKSRLLSDRFSAERPKGSFSTLEIQRTEQGDSAMYLCASSSRTSGVTDFGAGTRLSVL.

This chain joins TRBV14 and TRBJ2-3, with 10 nucleotides matching TRBD1. Per the germline V gene, CDR1 is SGHDN and CDR2 is FVKESK. Trimming cost V 7 bases and J 7 bases; bases outside gene matches: 5. This CDR3 is built from 13 residues. The CDR3 nucleotides read TGTGCCAGCAAGGGGACAGGGGCAAATACGCAGTATTTT. Encoded protein: CASKGTGANTQYF.

The chain has TRBV7-3 and TRBJ2-1, with D perhaps TRBD1 or TRBD2 (6 bases each). This CDR3 comprises 14 residues. The V end was cut by 3 bases, the J end by 5 bases, with 11 bases between. Germline values: CDR1 SGHTA, CDR2 FQGTGA. CDR3 amino acids: CASSLIRGDNEQFF. CDR3 nucleotide sequence: TGTGCCAGCAGCTTGATAAGGGGGGACAATGAGCAGTTCTTC.

At least ten counts were recorded for this clonotype. The chain links TRBV5-5 to TRBJ2-1, with D possibly TRBD2 on 5 matching bases. CDR1 and CDR2 (germline): SGHKS, YYEKEE (reference sequence). The ends were cut back, 2 bases at V and 5 bases at J, with 8 bases in the middle. The CDR3 totals 13 residues. The DNA of the CDR3 is TGTGCCAGCAGCTTCGGAGCGGACAATGAGCAGTTCTTC. Its protein product is CASSFGADNEQFF.

This clonotype appeared many times. CDR3 sequence: CSAIQGLGPEAPLHF. The CDR3 DNA sequence: TGCAGTGCTATCCAGGGGCTGGGGCCGGAGGCACCCCTCCACTTT. The chain employs TRBV20-1 and TRBJ1-6; a possible D gene is TRBD1 (6 bases). The CDR3 has 15 residues. CDR1 DFQATT and CDR2 SNEGSKA come from the germline V gene (reference sequence). V was cut by 4 bases and J by 11 bases, with 21 bases left in between.

This clonotype has at least ten counts. The chain is built from TRBV30 and TRBJ2-1, with TRBD2 identical over 9 bases. CDR1 and CDR2 (germline): GTSNPN, SVGIG (reference sequence). V lost 2 bases to trimming and J lost 3 bases; unmatched junction nucleotides: 2. The CDR3 is 14 residues long. CDR3: CAWSRSGSYNEQFF. As DNA, the CDR3 is TGTGCCTGGAGTCGTAGCGGGAGCTACAATGAGCAGTTCTTC.

The chain is built from TRBV11-3 and TRBJ2-1; TRBD2 matches at 16 bases. This CDR3 is 18 amino acids long. J was trimmed by 4 bases and V by 3 bases; bases with no gene match: 6. Germline CDR1 SGHNT, CDR2 YENEEA. The CDR3 here is CASSLGTSGRVLYNEQFF. Here the CDR3 DNA reads TGTGCCAGCAGCTTGGGGACTAGCGGGAGGGTCCTGTACAATGAGCAGTTCTTC.

This clonotype has only one observation. A single base separates this from a much larger clone, so it may be a read error. This sequence joins TRBV7-2 and TRBJ2-2; D might be TRBD1 (5 bases). The CDR3 contains 11 residues. Germline V CDR1 and CDR2: SGHTA, FQGNSA. V gave up 6 bases and J gave up 9 bases, with 8 bases separating them. CDR3 DNA sequence: TGTGCCAGCAGAAAGGGGAGGGAGCTGTTTTTT. Residues: CASRKGRELFF.

This clonotype was observed at least ten times. The rearrangement uses TRBV6-5 and TRBJ2-7, with D unclear. Trimming cost V 0 bases and J 5 bases, with 11 bases left between them. CDR1 and CDR2 from the germline V gene are MNHEY and SVGAGI. The CDR3 spans 14 residues. Written as DNA, the CDR3 is TGTGCCAGCAGTTACTCGAAGGGTAGTGACGAGCAGTACTTC. This sequence encodes CASSYSKGSDEQYF.

Ten or more counts support this clonotype. V is TRBV20-1 and J is TRBJ2-2, with TRBD1 identical over 7 bases. The CDR3 length is 14 residues. Trimming cost V 5 bases and J 6 bases; bases outside gene matches: 9. The V gene's germline CDR1 is DFQATT and CDR2 SNEGSKA (reference sequence). The chain's CDR3 is CSASGQRVAGELFF. The CDR3 region has the DNA TGCAGTGCTTCGGGACAGAGGGTAGCCGGGGAGCTGTTTTTT.

This sequence joins TRBV5-8 and TRBJ1-2, with 8 bases lining up with TRBD1. Germline V gene lookup returns CDR1 SGHTS and CDR2 YDEGEE. CDR3 length: 14 amino acids. V shed 4 bases and J 3 bases; nucleotides not matched to a gene: 5. CDR3 amino acids: CASSKGTGDYGYTF. For the CDR3, the DNA is TGTGCCAGCAGCAAGGGGACAGGAGACTATGGCTACACCTTC.

Only a few counts were recorded for this clonotype. V and J are TRBV29-1 and TRBJ1-4; D remains unclear. V was pared by 5 bases and J by 3 bases, with 10 bases between. The length of the CDR3 is 13 residues. The V gene's germline CDR1 is SQVTM and CDR2 ANQGSEA. The CDR3 bases are TGCAGCGTTTGGACTGCCGCTAATGAAAAACTGTTTTTT. It is translated as CSVWTAANEKLFF.

This clonotype was counted many times. The chain couples TRBV13 to TRBJ2-1; a weak D match, TRBD1 (5 bases). The CDR3 has 14 amino acids. Germline CDR1 and CDR2: PRHDT and FYEKMQ (reference sequence). Trimming cost V 5 bases and J 7 bases, with 15 bases left between them. CDR3: CASSPQGTGNEQFF. The CDR3 DNA reads TGTGCCAGCAGCCCCCAGGGAACTGGGAATGAGCAGTTCTTC.

Ten or more counts support this clonotype. J is TRBJ1-6 and V is TRBV6-2 or TRBV6-3; D is unclear. The CDR3 sequence is 18 residues long. The germline V gene has CDR1 MNHEY and CDR2 SVGEGT. The V gene lost 4 bases and the J gene lost 9 bases, with 25 bases spanning the gap. The CDR3 region has the DNA TGTGCCAGCAGTTCCCCCGGGCGGGTCCCAAATCAGATTTCACCCCTCCACTTT. Residues: CASSSPGRVPNQISPLHF.

This clonotype appeared many times. The rearrangement links TRBV10-3 to TRBJ1-2; D uncertain. The CDR3 runs to 11 residues. Between the trimmed V and J ends, which lost 0 bases and 6 bases, there was a span of 2 bases. Germline loops: CDR1 ENHRY, CDR2 SYGVKD. DNA of the CDR3: TGTGCCATCAGTGAGTCGGATGGCTACACCTTC. Its translation is CAISESDGYTF.

This clonotype was observed many times. J is TRBJ2-4 and V is TRBV3-1; D not certain. The germline V and J ends were trimmed by 0 bases and 6 bases, with 9 bases remaining between them. The CDR3 totals 14 residues. Germline V lookup: CDR1 LGHDT, CDR2 YNNKEL (reference sequence). In DNA form, the CDR3 reads TGTGCCAGCAGCCAAGATCCCCCGGGAAACATTCAGTACTTC. Encoded protein: CASSQDPPGNIQYF.

This clonotype was seen ten or more times. The chain is built from TRBV5-1 and TRBJ2-7; the D is unclear. Trimming removed 0 bases at V and 3 bases at J, with 7 bases between. This CDR3 contains 13 residues. Germline V gene sequence: CDR1 SGHRS, CDR2 YFSETQ. The CDR3 region is CASSLDSYYEQYF. The DNA for the CDR3 is TGCGCCAGCAGCTTGGACTCTTACTACGAGCAGTACTTC.

This clonotype occurred many times. The chain has TRBV7-2 and TRBJ2-1; maybe TRBD1 (6 bases). V lost 1 base to trimming and J lost 7 bases, with 17 bases between them. Germline-derived CDR1 and CDR2 are SGHTA and FQGNSA. This CDR3 has 16 residues. For the CDR3, the DNA is TGTGCCAGCAGCTTAGTAGATACAGGGCATGGGAATGAGCAGTTCTTC. Translated: CASSLVDTGHGNEQFF.

This clonotype was counted at least ten times. This clone may be a read error of a much larger clone one base away. J is TRBJ2-3 and V is TRBV7-2; no clear D. The V end lost 1 base, the J end lost 1 base, and 6 bases lay between the germline ends. This CDR3 has 14 amino acids. The germline CDR1 and CDR2 sequences are SGHTA and FQGNSA. CDR3 bases: TGTGCCAGCAGCTTAGTCCAGGGCACAGATACGCAGTATTTT. It specifies CASSLVQGTDTQYF.

This clonotype was picked up many times. This chain uses TRBV20-1 with TRBJ2-5; TRBD2 aligns across 9 bases. J was trimmed by 4 bases and V by 0 bases; bases with no gene match: 3. The CDR3 length is 14 residues. In germline, CDR1 is DFQATT, CDR2 SNEGSKA (reference sequence). This chain's CDR3 is CSAREREGPETQYF. CDR3 nucleotides: TGCAGTGCTAGAGAGCGGGAGGGCCCAGAGACCCAGTACTTC.

Ten or more counts support this clonotype. The V gene is TRBV2, the J gene TRBJ2-7; D is unresolved. The germline V gene has CDR1 SNHLY and CDR2 FYNNEI. This CDR3 is 12 amino acids long. Trimming removed 4 bases at V and 6 bases at J, with 10 bases between. The CDR3 sequence is CASSGETGEQYF. The CDR3 DNA sequence: TGTGCCAGCAGTGGAGAAACGGGCGAGCAGTACTTC.

The chain couples TRBV25-1 to TRBJ2-5; possible D gene TRBD1, 6 bases. The CDR3 sequence is 14 residues long. The germline gives CDR1 MGHDK, CDR2 SYGVNS. V lost 2 bases, J lost 5 bases, and 12 bases lay in between. This CDR3 is CASSEPQGFETQYF. CDR3 DNA sequence: TGTGCCAGCAGTGAACCACAGGGTTTTGAGACCCAGTACTTC.